What follows are 10 T cell receptor beta chains derived from one specimen sequenced in a study of blood T cell repertoires in COVID-19. Here immunoSEQ multiplex PCR was the method, and the copy in TCRdb shows in-frame clones only, minus some. The sample includes just over 300,000 clones, around 85% seen only once; the top ten take under 2.5%. The material sequenced was PBMCs or T cells enriched from blood (not recorded which). These receptors all come from a man aged 25-40 years who had recovered from COVID-19.

The chain uses TRBV6-4 and TRBJ2-7, with 8 bases that match TRBD1. Germline V CDR1 and CDR2: MRHNA, SNTAGT. This CDR3 has 18 residues. The V gene end was trimmed by 4 bases and the J gene end by 0 bases; junction bases not matched to a gene: 14. CDR3 loop: CASSVCGTGMLSSYEQYF. In DNA, the CDR3 is TGTGCCAGCAGTGTATGCGGGACAGGAATGCTCAGCTCCTACGAGCAGTACTTC.

The chain recombines TRBV5-1 with TRBJ1-1, with TRBD1 as a possible D gene (5 bases). The CDR3 contains 12 residues. Trimming left V 9 bases short and J 2 bases short, with 11 bases between. The germline gives CDR1 SGHRS, CDR2 YFSETQ. The CDR3, as DNA: TGCGCCACCACCGACAGTAACACTGAAGCTTTCTTT. Its protein product is CATTDSNTEAFF.

The chain links TRBV7-2 to TRBJ2-1; D possibly corresponds to TRBD2 (6 bases). The CDR3 is made up of 17 amino acids. Germline CDR1 and CDR2: SGHTA and FQGNSA. Trimming shortened V by 5 bases and J by 2 bases, and 19 bases separated the two germline ends. The CDR3 coding sequence is TGTGCCAGCAGCCATCCCCCGGGCGGGGAACCCTACAATGAGCAGTTCTTC. It specifies CASSHPPGGEPYNEQFF.

A note on this clone: This specimen includes other DNA sequences encoding the same CDR3. The V call is TRBV5-1, the J call TRBJ1-1, with D maybe TRBD1 (6 bases). This CDR3 contains 13 residues. The V end lost 4 bases, the J end lost 1 base, and 8 bases lay between the germline ends. Looked up from germline, CDR1 is SGHRS and CDR2 is YFSETQ. The CDR3 protein is CASSETGNTEAFF. The CDR3 DNA follows: TGCGCCAGCAGCGAGACAGGGAACACTGAAGCTTTCTTT. The complete variable domain, with remaining parts taken from reference TRBV5-1 and TRBJ1-1, reads KAGVTQTPRYLIKTRGQQVTLSCSPISGHRSVSWYQQTPGQGLQFLFEYFSETQRNKGNFPGRFSGRQFSNSRSEMNVSTLELGDSALYLCASSETGNTEAFFGQGTRLTVV.

This clone appeared a few times. The rearrangement links TRBV30 to TRBJ1-3; D gene ambiguous. The CDR3 loop spans 13 amino acids. V was shortened by 0 bases and J by 4 bases, with 7 bases between the two germline ends. Germline loops: CDR1 GTSNPN, CDR2 SVGIG (reference sequence). CDR3 protein: CAWSVYGGNTIYF. The DNA of the CDR3 is TGTGCCTGGAGTGTTTACGGGGGAAACACCATATATTTT.

About this clone itself: Within the sample, other DNA sequences also encode this same CDR3. V is TRBV18 and J is TRBJ1-2, with TRBD1 identical over 7 bases. This CDR3 has 14 amino acids. V shed 3 bases, J shed 2 bases, and the junction held 3 bases outside the gene matches. Germline-derived CDR1 and CDR2 are KGHSH and LQKENI. CDR3 loop: CASSPKQGNYGYTF. In nucleotides, the CDR3 is TGTGCCAGCTCACCGAAACAGGGGAACTATGGCTACACCTTC.

Here the CDR3 reads CASSHGGDLAFF. DNA of the CDR3: TGTGCCAGCAGTCACGGAGGGGACTTGGCTTTCTTT. This chain joins TRBV6-5 and TRBJ1-1; D is perhaps TRBD1 (5 bases). The CDR3 loop spans 12 amino acids. Germline V gene lookup returns CDR1 MNHEY and CDR2 SVGAGI. Trimming left V 5 bases short and J 11 bases short, with 15 bases between.

V gene TRBV5-1 combines with J gene TRBJ1-3; D ambiguous. The CDR3 spans 14 residues. V gave up 0 bases and J gave up 3 bases, with 7 bases separating them. Per the germline V gene, CDR1 is SGHRS and CDR2 is YFSETQ. In DNA form, the CDR3 reads TGCGCCAGCAGCTTGGGGGCGAGTGGAAACACCATATATTTT. Amino acid sequence: CASSLGASGNTIYF.

The chain has TRBV7-9 and TRBJ1-2; 7 positions agree with TRBD1. The CDR3 consists of 15 residues. Germline assignment: CDR1 SEHNR and CDR2 FQNEAQ (reference sequence). V shed 5 bases, J shed 1 base, and the junction held 7 bases outside the gene matches. CDR3 sequence: CASSEPTGRNYGYTF. The CDR3 DNA reads TGTGCCAGCAGCGAACCGACAGGGCGTAACTATGGCTACACCTTC.

The V and J genes are TRBV9 and TRBJ1-6; no clear D gene. CDR3 length equals 14 residues. Germline V gene lookup returns CDR1 SGDLS and CDR2 YYNGEE. Trimming took 1 base from V and 6 from J, leaving 8 bases between them. CDR3 DNA: TGTGCCAGCAGCGTACGATTCGGTAATTCACCCCTCCACTTT. Residues: CASSVRFGNSPLHF.